Detailed here is one T cell receptor (beta chain). Its antigen is unidentified. This entry is derived from a study of OX40 agonist ivuxolimab in advanced cancers. Germline CDR1 reads SEHNR; CDR2 reads FQNEAQ (reference sequence). This CDR3 has 14 amino acids. Trimming cost V 3 bases and J 5 bases; bases outside gene matches: 4. Findings of the study overall: Normalized T-cell clonal expansion was also low in a subset of nonresponders. Those patients achieving a partial response at 0.1-3.0 mg/kg showed among the lowest clonal expansion. CD8+ T cells (on average) carried more expanded clones than CD4+ T cells.

Libraries were prepared by immunoSEQ multiplex PCR; TCRdb keeps only in-frame clonotypes and omits some of them. The sample has about 82,000 clones, around 90% seen once. V is TRBV7-9 and J is TRBJ2-5; 9 bases match TRBD2. This TCR was sampled from an adult with an advanced solid tumor such as melanoma, head and neck, liver or kidney cancer. Material: CD4+ or CD8+ T cells sorted from blood, obtained in a trial of the OX40 agonist ivuxolimab. CDR3 residues: CASSFGLARETQYF. CDR3 sequence (DNA): TGTGCCAGCAGCTTTGGACTAGCGAGGGAGACCCAGTACTTC.